This entry concerns a single TCR beta chain. This CDR3 region has 13 residues. Germline CDR1 is MNHEY and CDR2 is SVGAGI. Trimming removed 7 bases from V and 4 bases from J, with 13 bases in between. Clones were sequenced by immunoSEQ multiplex PCR, and TCRdb holds only the in-frame ones, with some missing. The table records some 2 million clones, 85% to 95% of them present only once. The sample is drawn from a study of shared clonotypes between healthy human individuals. The sequenced material came from naive CD4+ T cells sorted from blood. The subset is: CD45RA+ positively selected. This rearrangement joins TRBV6-5 to TRBJ2-5; D is unclear. The receptor comes from a man between 18 and 35 years old in good health. The CDR3 coding sequence is TGTGCCAGCAATCGTGGGCAAGGAGAGACCCAGTACTTC. Protein product: CASNRGQGETQYF.